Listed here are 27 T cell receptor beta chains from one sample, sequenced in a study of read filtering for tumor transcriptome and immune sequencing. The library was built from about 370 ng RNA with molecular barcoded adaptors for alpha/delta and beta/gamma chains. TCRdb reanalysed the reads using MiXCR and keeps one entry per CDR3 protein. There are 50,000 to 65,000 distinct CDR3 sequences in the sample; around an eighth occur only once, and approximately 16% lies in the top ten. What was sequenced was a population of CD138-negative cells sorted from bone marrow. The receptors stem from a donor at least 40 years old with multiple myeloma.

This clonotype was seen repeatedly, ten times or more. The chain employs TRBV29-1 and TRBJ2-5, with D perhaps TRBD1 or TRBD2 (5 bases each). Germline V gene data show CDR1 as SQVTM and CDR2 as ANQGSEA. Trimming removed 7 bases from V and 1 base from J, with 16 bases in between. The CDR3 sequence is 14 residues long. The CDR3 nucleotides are TGCAGCGGACGCCCGGGGCCCTCCCAAGAGACCCAGTACTTC. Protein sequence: CSGRPGPSQETQYF.

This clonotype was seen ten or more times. The CDR3 loop is CASSPATGRQETQYF. As DNA, the CDR3 is TGTGCCAGCAGCCCGGCGACGGGTCGGCAAGAGACCCAGTACTTC. This chain links TRBV3-1 with TRBJ2-5; D not resolved. CDR1 and CDR2 from the germline V gene are LGHDT and YNNKEL (reference sequence). V was cut by 4 bases and J by 2 bases, with 14 bases left in between. This CDR3 is built from 15 residues.

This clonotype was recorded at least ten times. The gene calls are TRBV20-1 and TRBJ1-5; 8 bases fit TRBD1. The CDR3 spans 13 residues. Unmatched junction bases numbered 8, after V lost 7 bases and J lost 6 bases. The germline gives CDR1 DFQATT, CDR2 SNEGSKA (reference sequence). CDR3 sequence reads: CSVRRGRGQPQHF. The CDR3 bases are TGCAGTGTTCGCAGGGGGCGCGGTCAGCCCCAGCATTTT.

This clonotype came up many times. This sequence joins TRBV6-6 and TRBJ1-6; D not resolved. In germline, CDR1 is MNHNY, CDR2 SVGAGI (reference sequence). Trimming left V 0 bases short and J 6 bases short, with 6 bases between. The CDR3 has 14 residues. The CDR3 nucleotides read TGTGCCAGCAGTTACTCTTGGGGTAATTCACCCCTCCACTTT. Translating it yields CASSYSWGNSPLHF.

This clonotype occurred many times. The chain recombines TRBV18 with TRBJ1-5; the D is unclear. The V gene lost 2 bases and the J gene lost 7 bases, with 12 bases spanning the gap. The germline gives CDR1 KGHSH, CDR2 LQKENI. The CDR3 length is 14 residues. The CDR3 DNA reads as TGTGCCAGCTCACCAATGGAAAGGGCCCAGCCCCAGCATTTT. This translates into CASSPMERAQPQHF.

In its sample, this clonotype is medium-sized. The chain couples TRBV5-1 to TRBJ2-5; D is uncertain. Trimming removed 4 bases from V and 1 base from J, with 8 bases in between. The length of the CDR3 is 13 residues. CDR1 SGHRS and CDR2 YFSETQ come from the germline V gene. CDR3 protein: CASSVDAQETQYF. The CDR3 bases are TGCGCCAGCAGCGTAGACGCCCAAGAGACCCAGTACTTC.

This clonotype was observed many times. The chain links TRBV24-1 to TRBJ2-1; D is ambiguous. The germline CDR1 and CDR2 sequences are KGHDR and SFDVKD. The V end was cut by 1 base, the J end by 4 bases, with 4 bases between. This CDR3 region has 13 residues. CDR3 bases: TGTGCCACCAGTGATTTTCTATACAATGAGCAGTTCTTC. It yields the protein CATSDFLYNEQFF.

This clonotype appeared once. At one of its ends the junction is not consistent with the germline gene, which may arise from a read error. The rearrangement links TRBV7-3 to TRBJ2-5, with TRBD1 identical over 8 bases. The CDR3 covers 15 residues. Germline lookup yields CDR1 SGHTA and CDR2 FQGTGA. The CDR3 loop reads CANSFTGGYQETQYF. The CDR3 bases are TGTGCCAACAGCTTTACAGGGGGTTACCAAGAGACCCAGTACTTC.

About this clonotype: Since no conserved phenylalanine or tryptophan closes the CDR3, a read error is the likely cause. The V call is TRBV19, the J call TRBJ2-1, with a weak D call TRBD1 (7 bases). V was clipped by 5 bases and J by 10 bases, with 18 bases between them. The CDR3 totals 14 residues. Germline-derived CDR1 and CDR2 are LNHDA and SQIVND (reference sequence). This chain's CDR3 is CASSSQGQAGEQFS. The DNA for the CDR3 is TGTGCCAGTAGTTCCCAAGGACAGGCGGGGGAGCAGTTCTCC.

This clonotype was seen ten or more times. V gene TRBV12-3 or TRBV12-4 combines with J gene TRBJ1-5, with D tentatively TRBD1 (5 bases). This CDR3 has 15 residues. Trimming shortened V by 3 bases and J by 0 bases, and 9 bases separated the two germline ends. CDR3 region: CASSFRDGSNQPQHF. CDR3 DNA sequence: TGTGCCAGCAGTTTTAGGGACGGTAGCAATCAGCCCCAGCATTTT.

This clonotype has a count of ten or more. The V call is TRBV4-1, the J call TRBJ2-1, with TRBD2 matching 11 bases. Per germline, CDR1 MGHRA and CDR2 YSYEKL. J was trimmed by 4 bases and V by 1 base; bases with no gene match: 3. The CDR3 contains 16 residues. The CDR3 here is CASSQGLAGGYNEQFF. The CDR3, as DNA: TGCGCCAGCAGCCAAGGGCTAGCGGGGGGTTACAATGAGCAGTTCTTC.

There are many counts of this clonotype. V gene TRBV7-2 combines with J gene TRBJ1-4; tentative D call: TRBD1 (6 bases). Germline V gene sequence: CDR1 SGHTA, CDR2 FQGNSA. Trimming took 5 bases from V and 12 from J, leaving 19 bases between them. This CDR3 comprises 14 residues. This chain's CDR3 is CASSPRRNNRELFF. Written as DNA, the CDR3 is TGTGCCAGCAGCCCACGCCGTAACAACAGGGAACTGTTTTTT.

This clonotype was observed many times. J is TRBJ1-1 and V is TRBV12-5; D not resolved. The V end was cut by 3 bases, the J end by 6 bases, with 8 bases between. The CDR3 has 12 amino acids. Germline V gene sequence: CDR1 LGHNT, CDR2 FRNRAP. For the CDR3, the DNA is TGTGCTAGTGGTTTTAAGGCCTCTGAAGCTTTCTTT. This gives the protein CASGFKASEAFF. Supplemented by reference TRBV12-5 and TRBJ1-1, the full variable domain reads DARVTQTPRHKVTEMGQEVTMRCQPILGHNTVFWYRQTMMQGLELLAYFRNRAPLDDSGMPKDRFSAEMPDATLATLKIQPSEPRDSAVYFCASGFKASEAFFGQGTRLTVV.

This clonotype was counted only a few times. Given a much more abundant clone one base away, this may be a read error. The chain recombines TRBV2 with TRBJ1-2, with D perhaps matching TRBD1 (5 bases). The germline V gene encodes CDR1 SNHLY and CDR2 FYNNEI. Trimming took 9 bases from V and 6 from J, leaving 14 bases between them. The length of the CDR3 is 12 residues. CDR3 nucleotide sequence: TGTGCCAGTGGTACAGGAGAAAATGGCTACACCTTC. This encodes CASGTGENGYTF.

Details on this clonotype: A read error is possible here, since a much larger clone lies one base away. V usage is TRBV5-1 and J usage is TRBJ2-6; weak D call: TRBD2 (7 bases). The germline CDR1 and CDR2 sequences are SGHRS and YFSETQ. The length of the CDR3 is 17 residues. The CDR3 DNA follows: TGCGCCAGCAGCCGAGTAGGGGGGGTCTCTGGGGCCAACGTCCTGGCTTTC. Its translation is CASSRVGGVSGANVLAF.

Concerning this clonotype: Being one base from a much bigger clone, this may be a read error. CDR3 bases: TGCAGTGCTAGAGGCCTCCTGACGGGGGGCGGGAATGAGCAGTTCTTC. Translating gives CSARGLLTGGGNEQFF. J is TRBJ2-1 and V is TRBV20-1, with D maybe TRBD2 (7 bases). Germline CDR1 is DFQATT and CDR2 is SNEGSKA (reference sequence). V lost 1 base to trimming and J lost 7 bases, with 20 bases between them. The CDR3 has 16 residues.

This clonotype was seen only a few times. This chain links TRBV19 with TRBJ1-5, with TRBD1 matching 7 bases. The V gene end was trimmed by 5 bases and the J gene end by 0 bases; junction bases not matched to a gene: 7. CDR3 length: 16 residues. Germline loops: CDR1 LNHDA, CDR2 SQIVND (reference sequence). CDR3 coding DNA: TGTGCCAGTAGTCCCTTGGACAGGACTAGCAATCAGCCCCAGCATTTT. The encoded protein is CASSPLDRTSNQPQHF.

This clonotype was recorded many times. The CDR3 here is CASSQDSGRGRANEKLFF. The CDR3, as DNA: TGTGCCAGCAGCCAAGACTCCGGGAGGGGGAGAGCTAATGAAAAACTGTTTTTT. The rearrangement joins TRBV4-2 to TRBJ1-4; possibly TRBD1 for D (6 bases). CDR3 length: 18 amino acids. With 0 bases removed from V and 3 bases from J, the gap between germline ends came to 17 bases. In germline, CDR1 is LGHNA, CDR2 YNFKEQ.

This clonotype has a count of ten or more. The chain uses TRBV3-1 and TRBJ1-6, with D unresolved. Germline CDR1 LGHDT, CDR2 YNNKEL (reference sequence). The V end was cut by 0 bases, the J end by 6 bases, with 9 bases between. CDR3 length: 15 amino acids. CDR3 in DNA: TGTGCCAGCAGCCAAGACGTAGGCGGTAATTCACCCCTCCACTTT. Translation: CASSQDVGGNSPLHF.

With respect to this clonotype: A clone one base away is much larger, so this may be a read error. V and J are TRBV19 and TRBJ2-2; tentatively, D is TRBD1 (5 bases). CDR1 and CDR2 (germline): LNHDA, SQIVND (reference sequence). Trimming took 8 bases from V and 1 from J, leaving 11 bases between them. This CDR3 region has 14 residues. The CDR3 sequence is CASCLQENTGELFF. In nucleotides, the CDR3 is TGTGCCAGTTGCTTACAGGAGAACACCGGGGAGCTGTTTTTT.

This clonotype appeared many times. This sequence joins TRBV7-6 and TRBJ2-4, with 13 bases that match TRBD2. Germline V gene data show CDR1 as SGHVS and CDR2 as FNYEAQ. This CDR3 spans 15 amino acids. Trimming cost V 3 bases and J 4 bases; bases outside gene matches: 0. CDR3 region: CASSLGLAGKNIQYF. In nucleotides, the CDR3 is TGTGCCAGCAGCTTGGGACTAGCGGGGAAAAACATTCAGTACTTC.

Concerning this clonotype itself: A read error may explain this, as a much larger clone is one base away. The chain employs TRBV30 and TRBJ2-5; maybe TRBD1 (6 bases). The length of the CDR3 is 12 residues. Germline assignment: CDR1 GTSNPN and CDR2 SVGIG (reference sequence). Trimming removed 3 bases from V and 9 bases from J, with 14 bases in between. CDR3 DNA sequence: TGTGCCTGGAGAACAGGGAAGGTGCCCCAGTACTTC. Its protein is CAWRTGKVPQYF.

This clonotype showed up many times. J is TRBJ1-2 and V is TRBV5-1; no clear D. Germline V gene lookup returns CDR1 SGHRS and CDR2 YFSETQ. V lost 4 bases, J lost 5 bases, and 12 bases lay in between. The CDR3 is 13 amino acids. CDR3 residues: CASSPDGQYGYTF. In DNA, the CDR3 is TGCGCCAGCAGCCCCGACGGTCAGTATGGCTACACCTTC.

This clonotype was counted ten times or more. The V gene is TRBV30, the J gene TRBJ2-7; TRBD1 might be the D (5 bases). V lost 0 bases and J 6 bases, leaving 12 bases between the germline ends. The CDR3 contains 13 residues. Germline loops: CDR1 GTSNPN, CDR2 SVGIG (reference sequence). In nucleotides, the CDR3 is TGTGCCTGGAGTGTACAGGAAGGCGTCGAGCAGTACTTC. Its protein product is CAWSVQEGVEQYF.

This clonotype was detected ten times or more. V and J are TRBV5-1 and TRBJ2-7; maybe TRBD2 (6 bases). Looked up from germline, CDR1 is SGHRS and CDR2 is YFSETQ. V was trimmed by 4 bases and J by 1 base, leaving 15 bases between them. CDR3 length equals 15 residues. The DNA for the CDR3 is TGCGCCAGCAGCATGCGGCCGGGGGAATCCTACGAGCAGTACTTC. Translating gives CASSMRPGESYEQYF.

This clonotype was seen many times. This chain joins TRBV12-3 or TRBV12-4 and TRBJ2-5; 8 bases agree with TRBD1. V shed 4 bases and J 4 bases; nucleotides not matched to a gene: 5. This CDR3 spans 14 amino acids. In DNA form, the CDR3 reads TGTGCCAGCAGTTGGACAGGGCGAGGAGAGACCCAGTACTTC. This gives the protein CASSWTGRGETQYF.

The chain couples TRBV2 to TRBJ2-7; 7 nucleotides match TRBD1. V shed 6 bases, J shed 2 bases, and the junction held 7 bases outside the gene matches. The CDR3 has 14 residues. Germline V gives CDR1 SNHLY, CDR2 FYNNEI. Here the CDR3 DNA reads TGTGCCAGCAGAATCACAGGGGCCGCCTACGAGCAGTACTTC. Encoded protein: CASRITGAAYEQYF.